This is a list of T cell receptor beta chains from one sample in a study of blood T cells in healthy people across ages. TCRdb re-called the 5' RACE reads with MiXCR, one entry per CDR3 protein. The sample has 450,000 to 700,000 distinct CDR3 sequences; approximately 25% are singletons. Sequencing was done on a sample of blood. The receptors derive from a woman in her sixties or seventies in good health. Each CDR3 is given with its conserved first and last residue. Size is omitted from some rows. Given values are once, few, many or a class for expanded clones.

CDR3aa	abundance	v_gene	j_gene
CASSPGQGDEQYF	-	TRBV5-1	TRBJ2-7
CASSVVGQGQETQYF	few	TRBV9	TRBJ2-5
CASRADQSSQYF	-	TRBV7-2	TRBJ2-5
CASSIKGVFYSNYGYTF	few	TRBV19	TRBJ1-2
CASSPQGDMNTEAFF	few	TRBV9	TRBJ1-1
CASSRGGSGRDQPQHF	few	TRBV7-2	TRBJ1-5
CASSKTTRVGDSPLHF	-	TRBV11-2	TRBJ1-6
CATSVGKSSGANVLTF	-	TRBV15	TRBJ2-6
CASSSLTSGDSISYEQYF	few	TRBV7-3	-
CSARTSGVTDTQYF	few	TRBV20-1	TRBJ2-3
CASSSGRNNEQFF	few	TRBV5-1	TRBJ2-1
CASSSGTFQETQYF	many	TRBV11-2	TRBJ2-5
CASSSPGFRQGGYGYTF	few	TRBV28	TRBJ1-2
CASSYFQGQPQHF	-	TRBV6-2/TRBV6-3	TRBJ1-5
CSASGGGNEKLFF	few	TRBV29-1	TRBJ1-4
CASSIYGYTF	-	TRBV2	TRBJ1-2
CASGNSLRPGRDRYNEQFF	-	TRBV6-2/TRBV6-3	TRBJ2-1
CSVAGKINTEAFF	few	TRBV29-1	TRBJ1-1
CASSLNPPGQGNEQYF	-	TRBV5-1	TRBJ2-7
CATSRDGGYEETQYF	-	TRBV15	TRBJ2-5
CASSQSLAGGSYEQYF	few	TRBV4-2	TRBJ2-7
CASSADGGYGYTF	few	TRBV19	TRBJ1-2
CASGLDPTSGGLYNEQFF	-	TRBV12-5	TRBJ2-1
CSAHPGLNTEAFF	-	TRBV20-1	TRBJ1-1
CASSQSGANVLTF	many	TRBV4-3	TRBJ2-6
CASSQDPAGGDTQYF	few	TRBV4-2	TRBJ2-3
CASTRTIGGRVTQYF	few	TRBV5-5	TRBJ2-5
CSVGVPGRVNTEAFF	-	TRBV29-1	TRBJ1-1
CSAVANYGYTF	few	TRBV20-1	TRBJ1-2
CSARGDRVNNEQFF	few	TRBV20-1	TRBJ2-1
CASRSNEKLFF	few	TRBV12-3/TRBV12-4	TRBJ1-4
CAISVGGANEKLFF	few	TRBV10-3	TRBJ1-4
CASSLWRGGLGKNIQYF	few	TRBV5-1	TRBJ2-4
CASSLAGSLSTDTQYF	-	TRBV7-9	TRBJ2-3
CSATFSRVRGQYF	-	TRBV20-1	TRBJ2-5
CSARRQGPGEKLFF	-	TRBV20-1	TRBJ1-4
CASSYPGQTIYEQYF	few	TRBV6-2/TRBV6-3	TRBJ2-7
CASSQDLQGAMNTEAFF	-	TRBV4-3	TRBJ1-1
CASSYLGGQETQYF	few	TRBV7-9	TRBJ2-5
CASSQDPPSPEGTGELFF	-	TRBV4-3	TRBJ2-2